These T cell receptor beta chains were read from a single sample in a study of T cells after yellow fever vaccination. TCRdb reprocessed the 5' RACE reads with MiXCR, giving one entry per CDR3 protein. Of 100,000 to 150,000 distinct CDR3 sequences listed, approximately 9% are singletons. Source: CD8+ T cells sorted from PBMCs, taken on the day of the yellow fever booster vaccination. These receptors were obtained from a young man who received the YFV17D yellow fever vaccine. Each CDR3 is given with its conserved first and last residue. D genes are given only for firm matches. Expanded clones are given a class, and other clones once, few, many or no size at all.

NA,TRBV19,TRBJ2-1,TRBD2,CATGGRAHEQFF,TGTGCCACAGGCGGGAGGGCCCATGAGCAGTTCTTC
few,TRBV19,TRBJ2-1,NA,CASSPPGTIYNEQFF,TGTGCCAGTAGCCCTCCGGGAACTATATACAATGAGCAGTTCTTC
few,TRBV2,TRBJ2-3,NA,CASGRGATDTQYF,TGTGCCAGCGGAAGGGGGGCCACAGATACGCAGTATTTT
few,TRBV5-1,TRBJ2-1,NA,CASSSSGTVAVEQFF,TGCGCCAGCAGCTCGTCCGGGACGGTTGCTGTGGAGCAGTTCTTC
many,TRBV7-9,TRBJ2-2,NA,CASSVGLVHTGELFF,TGTGCCAGCAGCGTGGGACTTGTCCACACCGGGGAGCTGTTTTTT
few,TRBV19,TRBJ2-1,NA,CASRRDQSYEQFF,TGTGCCAGTAGGAGGGACCAGTCTTATGAGCAGTTCTTC
NA,TRBV4-1,TRBJ2-1,TRBD2,CASSQAPSGGWNEQFF,TGCGCCAGCAGCCAAGCTCCTAGCGGGGGGTGGAATGAGCAGTTCTTC
many,TRBV9,TRBJ2-3,NA,CASNGGTPTDTQYF,TGTGCCAGCAATGGGGGGACTCCTACAGATACGCAGTATTTT
NA,TRBV15,TRBJ2-3,NA,CATSRDRRLKDTQYF,TGTGCCACCAGCAGAGATAGACGTCTCAAAGATACGCAGTATTTT
once,TRBV25-1,TRBJ1-1,NA,CASSEDRNTEAFF,TGTGCCAGCAGTGAAGACAGGAACACTGAAGCTTTCTTT
few,TRBV3-1,TRBJ2-3,TRBD2,CASSQTSGRTDTQYF,TGTGCCAGCAGTCAGACTAGCGGGCGCACAGATACGCAGTATTTT
many,TRBV4-1,TRBJ2-5,TRBD2,CASSQAALAGGGRETQYF,TGCGCCAGCAGCCAAGCGGCGCTAGCGGGGGGCGGGCGAGAGACCCAGTACTTC
NA,TRBV4-1,TRBJ1-1,NA,CASSQSVDTEAFF,TGCGCCAGCAGCCAGAGCGTGGACACTGAAGCTTTCTTT
few,TRBV6-2/TRBV6-3,TRBJ2-1,TRBD2,CASSYGRADNEQFF,TGTGCCAGCAGTTATGGGAGGGCAGACAATGAGCAGTTCTTC
NA,TRBV7-2,TRBJ1-4,NA,CASSPGHGPNEKLFF,TGTGCCAGCAGCCCCGGACATGGCCCGAATGAAAAACTGTTTTTT
many,TRBV7-9,TRBJ2-1,NA,CASSLEGGPSYNEQFF,TGTGCCAGCAGCTTAGAGGGGGGGCCTTCCTACAATGAGCAGTTCTTC
few,TRBV7-9,TRBJ1-4,NA,CASSLGPLGEKLFF,TGTGCCAGCAGCCTGGGGCCTTTGGGTGAAAAACTGTTTTTT
few,TRBV4-2,TRBJ2-1,NA,CASGIRVNEQFF,TGTGCCAGCGGGATCAGGGTCAATGAGCAGTTCTTC
NA,TRBV12-3/TRBV12-4,TRBJ1-2,TRBD1,CASSLAPGGRGYTF,TGTGCCAGCAGTTTAGCCCCAGGGGGAAGGGGCTACACCTTC
few,TRBV19,TRBJ1-1,TRBD1,CASSFDRGLLNTEAFF,TGTGCCAGTAGCTTCGACAGGGGCCTATTGAACACTGAAGCTTTCTTT